This T cell receptor beta chain is from a study of blood T cell repertoires in COVID-19. Measured with immunoSEQ multiplex PCR; TCRdb has only the in-frame clones, and not every one. The table records around 380,000 clones, more than 75% of them present only once. The sequence derives from a man aged 25-45 years who had recovered from COVID-19. What was sequenced was PBMCs or T cells enriched from blood (not recorded which).

CDR3 amino acids: CASSFQGGSREQYF. The CDR3 DNA sequence: TGTGCCAGCAGCTTTCAGGGGGGATCAAGGGAGCAGTACTTC. This chain connects TRBV5-4 to TRBJ2-7; D possibly corresponds to TRBD1 (7 bases). In germline, CDR1 is SGHNT, CDR2 YYREEE (reference sequence). Trimming removed 2 bases at V and 7 bases at J, with 16 bases between. This CDR3 has 14 residues.